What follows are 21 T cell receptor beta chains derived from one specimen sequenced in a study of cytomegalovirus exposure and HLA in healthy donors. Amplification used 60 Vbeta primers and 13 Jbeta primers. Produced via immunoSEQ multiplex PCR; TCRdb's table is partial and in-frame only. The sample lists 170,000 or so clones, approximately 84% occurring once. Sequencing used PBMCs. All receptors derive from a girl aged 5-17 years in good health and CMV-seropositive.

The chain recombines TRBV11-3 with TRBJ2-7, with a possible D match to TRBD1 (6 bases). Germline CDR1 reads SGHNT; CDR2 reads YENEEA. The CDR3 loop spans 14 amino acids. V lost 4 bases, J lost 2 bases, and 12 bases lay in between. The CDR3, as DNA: TGTGCCAGCAGCTCTAGGACAGAAGCCTACGAGCAGTACTTC. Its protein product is CASSSRTEAYEQYF.

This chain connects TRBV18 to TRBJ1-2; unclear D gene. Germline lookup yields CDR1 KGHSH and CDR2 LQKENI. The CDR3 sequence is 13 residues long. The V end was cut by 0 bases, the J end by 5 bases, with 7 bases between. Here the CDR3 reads CASSPPRGYGYTF. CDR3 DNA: TGTGCCAGCTCACCACCTCGCGGGTATGGCTACACCTTC.

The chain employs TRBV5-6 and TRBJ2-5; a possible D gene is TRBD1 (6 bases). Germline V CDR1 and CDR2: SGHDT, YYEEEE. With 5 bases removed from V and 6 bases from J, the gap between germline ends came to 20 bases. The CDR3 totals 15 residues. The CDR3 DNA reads TGTGCCAGCAGTTCTTCCCACAGGGATGATCAGACCCAGTACTTC. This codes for CASSSSHRDDQTQYF.

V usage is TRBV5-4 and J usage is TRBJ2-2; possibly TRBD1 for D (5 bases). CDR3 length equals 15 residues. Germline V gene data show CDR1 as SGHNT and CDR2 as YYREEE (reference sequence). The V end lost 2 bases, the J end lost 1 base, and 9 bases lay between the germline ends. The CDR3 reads CASSFGHLNTGELFF. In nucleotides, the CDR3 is TGTGCCAGCAGCTTTGGACACTTGAACACCGGGGAGCTGTTTTTT.

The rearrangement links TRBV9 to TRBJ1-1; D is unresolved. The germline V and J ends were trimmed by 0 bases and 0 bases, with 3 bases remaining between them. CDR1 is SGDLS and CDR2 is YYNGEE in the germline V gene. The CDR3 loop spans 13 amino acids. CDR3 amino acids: CASSVDMNTEAFF. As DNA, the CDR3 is TGTGCCAGCAGCGTAGACATGAACACTGAAGCTTTCTTT.

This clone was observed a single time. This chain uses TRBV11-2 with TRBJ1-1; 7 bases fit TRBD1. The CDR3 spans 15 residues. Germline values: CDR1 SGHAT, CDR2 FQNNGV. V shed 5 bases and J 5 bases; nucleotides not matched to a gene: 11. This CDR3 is CASSPRQGTTTEAFF. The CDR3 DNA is TGTGCCAGCAGCCCTCGACAGGGAACGACGACTGAAGCTTTCTTT.

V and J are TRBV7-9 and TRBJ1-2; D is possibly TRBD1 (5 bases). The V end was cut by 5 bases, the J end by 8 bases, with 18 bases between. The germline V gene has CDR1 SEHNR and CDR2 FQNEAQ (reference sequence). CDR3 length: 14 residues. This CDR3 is CASSPRTTPWGYTF. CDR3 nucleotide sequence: TGTGCCAGCAGCCCAAGGACAACCCCCTGGGGCTACACCTTC.

The CDR3 coding sequence is TGTGCCAGCAGCCGAGGACAGGGGGCCGAGATTAACACTGAAGCTTTCTTT. It specifies CASSRGQGAEINTEAFF. V usage is TRBV5-4 and J usage is TRBJ1-1, with 11 bases aligning to TRBD1. Trimming cost V 4 bases and J 2 bases; bases outside gene matches: 10. The CDR3 runs to 17 residues. In germline, CDR1 is SGHNT, CDR2 YYREEE (reference sequence).

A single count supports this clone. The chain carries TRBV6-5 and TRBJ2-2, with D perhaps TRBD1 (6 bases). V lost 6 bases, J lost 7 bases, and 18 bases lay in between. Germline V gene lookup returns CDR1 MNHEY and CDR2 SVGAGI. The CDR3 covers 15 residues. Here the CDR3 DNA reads TGTGCCAGCAGCCCCACAGGGAAGGAAGGCGGGGAGCTGTTTTTT. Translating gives CASSPTGKEGGELFF.

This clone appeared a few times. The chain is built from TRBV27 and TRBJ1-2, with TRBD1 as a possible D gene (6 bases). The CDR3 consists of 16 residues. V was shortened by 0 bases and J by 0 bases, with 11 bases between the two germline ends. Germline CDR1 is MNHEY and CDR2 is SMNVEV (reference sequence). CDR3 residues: CASSLSRGTANYGYTF. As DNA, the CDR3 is TGTGCCAGCAGTTTATCGAGGGGGACGGCTAACTATGGCTACACCTTC.

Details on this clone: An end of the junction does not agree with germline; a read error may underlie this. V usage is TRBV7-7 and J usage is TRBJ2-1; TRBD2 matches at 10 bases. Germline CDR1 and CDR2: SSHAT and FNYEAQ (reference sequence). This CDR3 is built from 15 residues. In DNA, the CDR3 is TGTGCTAGCAGCTTAGGGAGCGGGGGGGCCAGTGAGCAGTTCTTC. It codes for CASSLGSGGASEQFF.

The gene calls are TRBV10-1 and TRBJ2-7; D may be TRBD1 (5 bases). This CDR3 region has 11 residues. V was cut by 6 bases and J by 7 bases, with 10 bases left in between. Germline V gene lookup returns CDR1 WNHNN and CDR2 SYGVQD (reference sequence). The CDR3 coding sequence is TGCGCCAGCAGCGCAGGGTGGGAGCAGTACTTC. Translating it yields CASSAGWEQYF.

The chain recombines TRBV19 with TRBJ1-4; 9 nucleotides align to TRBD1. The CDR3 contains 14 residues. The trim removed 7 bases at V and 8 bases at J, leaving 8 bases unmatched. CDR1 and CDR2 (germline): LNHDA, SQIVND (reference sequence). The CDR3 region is CASKGGTGLEKLFF. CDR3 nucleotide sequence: TGTGCCAGTAAAGGCGGGACAGGGCTAGAAAAACTGTTTTTT.

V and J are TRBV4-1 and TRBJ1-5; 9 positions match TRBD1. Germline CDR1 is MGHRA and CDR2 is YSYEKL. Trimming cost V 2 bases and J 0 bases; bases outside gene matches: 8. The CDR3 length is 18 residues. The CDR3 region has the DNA TGCGCCAGCAGCCAACACCCACAGGGGGCAGGTAGCAATCAGCCCCAGCATTTT. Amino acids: CASSQHPQGAGSNQPQHF.

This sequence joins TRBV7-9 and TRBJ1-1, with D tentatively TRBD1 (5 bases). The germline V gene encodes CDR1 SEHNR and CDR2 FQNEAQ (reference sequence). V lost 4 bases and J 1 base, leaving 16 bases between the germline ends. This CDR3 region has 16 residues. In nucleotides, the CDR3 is TGTGCCAGCAGCTCCACGGCGGGGCTAAGGAACACTGAAGCTTTCTTT. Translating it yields CASSSTAGLRNTEAFF.

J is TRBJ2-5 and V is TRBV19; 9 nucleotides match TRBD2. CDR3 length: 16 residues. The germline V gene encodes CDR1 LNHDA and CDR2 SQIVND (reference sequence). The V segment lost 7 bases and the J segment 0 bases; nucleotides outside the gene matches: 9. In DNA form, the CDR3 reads TGTGCCAGTACTAGCGGGAACTTACTCTACCAAGAGACCCAGTACTTC. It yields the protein CASTSGNLLYQETQYF.

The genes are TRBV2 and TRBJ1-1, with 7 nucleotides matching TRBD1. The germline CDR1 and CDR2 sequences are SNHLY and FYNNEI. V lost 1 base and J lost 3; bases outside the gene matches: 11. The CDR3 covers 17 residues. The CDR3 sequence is CASSEGDRVRAYTEAFF. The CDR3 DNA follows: TGTGCCAGCAGTGAAGGTGACAGGGTGCGAGCATACACTGAAGCTTTCTTT.

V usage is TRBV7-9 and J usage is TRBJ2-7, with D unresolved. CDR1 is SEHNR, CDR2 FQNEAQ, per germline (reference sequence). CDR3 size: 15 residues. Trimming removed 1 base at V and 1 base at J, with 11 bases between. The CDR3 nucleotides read TGTGCCAGCAGCTTAGGACACAGAGTTTCCTACGAGCAGTACTTC. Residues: CASSLGHRVSYEQYF. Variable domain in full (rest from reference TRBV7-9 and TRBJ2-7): DTGVSQNPRHKITKRGQNVTFRCDPISEHNRLYWYRQTLGQGPEFLTYFQNEAQLEKSRLLSDRFSAERPKGSFSTLEIQRTEQGDSAMYLCASSLGHRVSYEQYFGPGTRLTVT.

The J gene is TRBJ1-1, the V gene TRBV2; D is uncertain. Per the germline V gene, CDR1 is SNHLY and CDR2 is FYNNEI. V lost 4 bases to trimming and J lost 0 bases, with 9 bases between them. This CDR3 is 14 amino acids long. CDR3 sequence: CASSVKGVNTEAFF. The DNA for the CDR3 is TGTGCCAGCAGTGTGAAGGGAGTGAACACTGAAGCTTTCTTT. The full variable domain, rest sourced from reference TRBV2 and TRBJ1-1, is EPEVTQTPSHQVTQMGQEVILRCVPISNHLYFYWYRQILGQKVEFLVSFYNNEISEKSEIFDDQFSVERPDGSNFTLKIRSTKLEDSAMYFCASSVKGVNTEAFFGQGTRLTVV.

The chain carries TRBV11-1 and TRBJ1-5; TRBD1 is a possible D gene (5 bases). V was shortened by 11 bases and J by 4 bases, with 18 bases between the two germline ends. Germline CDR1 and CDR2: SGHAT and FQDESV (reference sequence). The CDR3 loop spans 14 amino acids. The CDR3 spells CAGLGTQGNQPQHF. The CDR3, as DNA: TGTGCCGGGCTTGGAACGCAGGGTAATCAGCCCCAGCATTTT. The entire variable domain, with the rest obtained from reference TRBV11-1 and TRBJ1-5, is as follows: EAEVAQSPRYKITEKSQAVAFWCDPISGHATLYWYRQILGQGPELLVQFQDESVVDDSQLPKDRFSAERLKGVDSTLKIQPAELGDSAMYLCAGLGTQGNQPQHFGDGTRLSIL.

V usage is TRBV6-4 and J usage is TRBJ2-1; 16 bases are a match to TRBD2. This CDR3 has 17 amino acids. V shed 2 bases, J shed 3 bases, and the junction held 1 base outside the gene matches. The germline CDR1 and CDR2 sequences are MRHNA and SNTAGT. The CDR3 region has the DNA TGTGCCAGCAGTGACGGGACTAGCGGGGGGGACTACAATGAGCAGTTCTTC. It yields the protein CASSDGTSGGDYNEQFF.